This T cell receptor (beta chain) was sequenced for a study of shared clonotypes between healthy human individuals. Assay used: immunoSEQ multiplex PCR; TCRdb lists only in-frame clones, some missing. This sample has about 2.3 million clones, with roughly 90% found just once. The CDR3 loop spans 15 amino acids. Germline loops: CDR1 SGHRS, CDR2 YFSETQ. The junction had 9 bases not matched to a gene; V was cut back by 4 bases and J by 9 bases. The source of this sequence is a man aged 18 to 29 in good health. Some clones in this sample may be carry-over from other donors' samples. This sequence joins TRBV5-1 and TRBJ2-1; 11 nucleotides line up with TRBD2. The sample taken for sequencing was naive CD4+ T cells from PBMCs. Subset in this sample: CD45RA+ positively selected. The CDR3 reads CASSGPVAGGSEQFF. As DNA, the CDR3 is TGCGCCAGCAGCGGACCCGTAGCGGGAGGGAGTGAGCAGTTCTTC. The whole variable domain, filled in from reference TRBV5-1 and TRBJ2-1, reads KAGVTQTPRYLIKTRGQQVTLSCSPISGHRSVSWYQQTPGQGLQFLFEYFSETQRNKGNFPGRFSGRQFSNSRSEMNVSTLELGDSALYLCASSGPVAGGSEQFFGPGTRLTVL.